This is a list of T cell receptor beta chains from one sample in a study of blood T cells in healthy people across ages. Using its own MiXCR run on the 5' RACE reads, TCRdb lists one record per CDR3 protein. This table has approximately 2,000,000 distinct CDR3 sequences, about two fifths appearing once. The material sequenced was blood. These receptors came from a human donor in good health. The CDR3 runs from the conserved cysteine through the conserved F or W. The D gene is left open where the match is weak. Clone size is shown for a subset of rows, as once, few, many or a class of expanded clone.

>many|-|TRBJ2-7|TRBV7-2
TGTGCCAGTTCGAGTCCCCCGGTTTACGAGCAGTACTTC
CASSSPPVYEQYF
>-|-|TRBJ2-7|TRBV7-9
TGTGCCAGCAGCCCCGACGGGGTCTCGTACGAGCAGTACTTC
CASSPDGVSYEQYF
>-|TRBD2|TRBJ2-3|TRBV7-2
TGTGCCAGCAGGCCCGGGGGGACCTCTAGCACAGATACGCAGTATTTT
CASRPGGTSSTDTQYF
>-|-|TRBJ2-3|TRBV12-3/TRBV12-4
TGTGCCAGCAGTTTGGATTTCAGGGGGGCACTAACCACAGATACGCAGTATTTT
CASSLDFRGALTTDTQYF
>-|TRBD2|TRBJ2-3|TRBV7-2
TGTGCCAGCAGCCCAAATAGCGGGGGGAGTGGCACAGATACGCAGTATTTT
CASSPNSGGSGTDTQYF
>few|TRBD1|TRBJ1-6|TRBV2
TGTGCCAGTGCGGGACAGGGAATTTCACCCCTCCACTTT
CASAGQGISPLHF
>-|TRBD2|TRBJ2-1|TRBV2
TGTGCCAGCAGTGGGACAGCGGGGGGACTCTCCTACAATGAGCAGTTCTTC
CASSGTAGGLSYNEQFF
>-|-|TRBJ1-1|TRBV20-1
TGCAGTGCTAGAGATCCGGGGAGAACTTTCTTT
CSARDPGRTFF
>-|-|TRBJ2-4|TRBV20-1
TGCAGTGCTCGCGGGACAGTTATTTACAATGAGCAGTACTTC
CSARGTVIYNEQYF
>-|-|TRBJ2-3|TRBV7-9
TGTGCCAGCAGCACGCAACTTCGTACCCTTAGCACAGATACGCAGTATTTT
CASSTQLRTLSTDTQYF
>-|-|TRBJ2-5|TRBV25-1
TGTGCCAGCAACCCGAGGGGCCGGGGAGGGACCCAGTACTTC
CASNPRGRGGTQYF
>few|TRBD1|TRBJ2-1|TRBV5-1
TGCGCCAGCAGCTTGATTGGGACAGCAAACAATGAGCAGTTCTTC
CASSLIGTANNEQFF
>few|-|TRBJ2-7|TRBV5-1
TGCGCCAGCAGCTTGAGTCTCCAGAACGAGCAGTACTTC
CASSLSLQNEQYF
>-|TRBD2|TRBJ2-1|TRBV2
TGTGCCAGCATTGAGGAGACTAGCGTCTTGAGTGAGCAGTTCTTC
CASIEETSVLSEQFF
>-|-|TRBJ2-7|TRBV11-2
TGTGCCAGCAGCTTAGATCGCCTACCTCCGGGGCAATTATACGAGCAGTACTTC
CASSLDRLPPGQLYEQYF
>-|-|TRBJ1-2|TRBV25-1
TGTGCCAGCAGTGAGTTAACTAGGGGATCTGGCTACACCTTC
CASSELTRGSGYTF
>-|TRBD1|TRBJ2-4|TRBV5-1
TGCGCCAGCAGCTTGGGCGGACAGGGGTACGAGACCCGGTACTTC
CASSLGGQGYETRYF
>few|-|TRBJ2-3|TRBV5-4
TGTGCCAGCAGCTCTAGTACACTAGGCACAGATACGCAGTATTTT
CASSSSTLGTDTQYF
>-|-|TRBJ1-2|TRBV20-1
TGCAGTGCTAGAGATTTCGCGGACTATGGCTACACCTTC
CSARDFADYGYTF
>-|-|TRBJ1-1|TRBV7-8
TGTGCCAGCAGCTGGCCGTGGAACACTGAAGCTTTCTTT
CASSWPWNTEAFF
>-|TRBD1|TRBJ1-2|TRBV7-9
TGTGCCAGCAGCTCCAATATAAGGACAGGGGGAAACTATGGCTACACCTTC
CASSSNIRTGGNYGYTF
>-|TRBD1|TRBJ1-5|TRBV2
TGTGCCAGCACTGGAGGGACAGGGGTTTATAGCAATCAGCCCCAGCATTTT
CASTGGTGVYSNQPQHF
>-|-|TRBJ2-7|TRBV4-2
TGTGCCAGCAGCCAAGATTTCGAGGGGTGGTACGAGCAGTACTTC
CASSQDFEGWYEQYF
>-|-|TRBJ2-1|TRBV20-1
TGCAGTGCCCCCACTTCGGAGCAGTTCTTC
CSAPTSEQFF
>-|-|TRBJ1-3|TRBV20-1
TGCAGTGCTAGAGATCCGGCAGGGAGCTCTGGAAACACCATATATTTT
CSARDPAGSSGNTIYF
>few|-|TRBJ2-7|TRBV11-2
TGTGCCAGCAGCTTCTTACAGGGCAACTACGAGCAGTACTTC
CASSFLQGNYEQYF
>-|-|TRBJ2-3|TRBV4-2
TGTGCCAGCAGCCAAGGGGTCGGGGCTGCAGATACGCAGTATTTT
CASSQGVGAADTQYF
>few|-|TRBJ2-5|TRBV7-2
TGTGCCAGCAGCTACATAAGGCCTCGAGAGACCCAGTACTTC
CASSYIRPRETQYF
>few|TRBD1|TRBJ1-2|TRBV20-1
TGCAGTGCTAGAGATCATATCAGGGGGCGGATCTATGGCTACACCTTC
CSARDHIRGRIYGYTF
>few|-|TRBJ2-1|TRBV20-1
TGCAGTGCTAGGACTACTGCGTACGCTGAGCAGTTCTTC
CSARTTAYAEQFF
>few|TRBD2|TRBJ2-5|TRBV20-1
TGCAGTGCTAGCGGGGGGGGGTACCAAGAGACCCAGTACTTC
CSASGGGYQETQYF
>few|-|TRBJ1-1|TRBV7-2
TGTGCCAGCAGCTTAGCGCTGGGGGCCGCCCGGGTCACTGAAGCTTTCTTT
CASSLALGAARVTEAFF
>once|-|TRBJ1-2|TRBV12-3/TRBV12-4
TGTGCCAGCACCTCCCACGCCGGGGCAGGGAACCCGTATGGCTACACCTTC
CASTSHAGAGNPYGYTF
>-|TRBD1|TRBJ2-3|TRBV12-3/TRBV12-4
TGTGCCAGCAGATTCAGGGGGCGACCTGATACGCAGTATTTT
CASRFRGRPDTQYF
>-|-|TRBJ2-1|TRBV5-1
TGCGCCAGCAGCTTAACCGGCAACTCCTACAATGAGCGGTTCTTC
CASSLTGNSYNERFF
>-|-|TRBJ1-2|TRBV7-2
TGTGCCAGCAGCTTAGATTTCAGGTCCAACTATGGCTACACCTTC
CASSLDFRSNYGYTF
>few|-|TRBJ1-2|TRBV7-2
TGTGCCAGCAGCTTAGAACGAGGGGTGAACTATGGCTACACCTTC
CASSLERGVNYGYTF
>few|-|TRBJ2-1|TRBV5-1
TGCGCCAGCAGCGACAGTGGTCCAAGGGATGAGCAGTTCTTC
CASSDSGPRDEQFF
>few|-|TRBJ1-2|TRBV29-1
TGCAGCGTCCCCCTAGGGTTGAACTATGGCTACACCTTC
CSVPLGLNYGYTF
>-|TRBD2|TRBJ2-3|TRBV15
TGTGCCACCAGCCCTGTGCCTAGCGGGGGGACAGATACGCAGTATTTT
CATSPVPSGGTDTQYF
>-|-|TRBJ1-2|TRBV11-2
TGTGCCAGCAGCCCGGGGGCGGGTTCTAACTATGGCTACACCTTC
CASSPGAGSNYGYTF
>few|TRBD1|TRBJ1-1|TRBV29-1
TGCAGCGTTAGGACAGGCGAAATGAACACTGAAGCTTTCTTT
CSVRTGEMNTEAFF
>many|-|TRBJ1-1|TRBV29-1
TGCAGCGGAGAACAGGGGAACACTGAAGCTTTCTTT
CSGEQGNTEAFF
>once|TRBD1|TRBJ2-5|TRBV6-1
TGTGCCAGCAGTGTAGCGGACAGGGGGATCGAGACCCAGTACTTC
CASSVADRGIETQYF
>few|TRBD1|TRBJ1-2|TRBV29-1
TGCAGCGTTTACTCCGGGACAGGGAAGAACTATGGCTACACCTTC
CSVYSGTGKNYGYTF
>few|TRBD1|TRBJ2-1|TRBV4-3
TGCGCCAGCAGCCTATTGGGGACAGGGGCACACAATGAGCAGTTCTTC
CASSLLGTGAHNEQFF
>-|-|TRBJ1-1|TRBV29-1
TGCAGCGTTGACGGGGGTTACACTGAAGCTTTCTTT
CSVDGGYTEAFF
>-|-|TRBJ2-1|TRBV11-3
TGTGCCAGCAGCCCCAGAGACAGATTACTTTTTAATGAGCAGTTCTTC
CASSPRDRLLFNEQFF
>-|-|TRBJ2-1|TRBV9
TGTGCCAGCAGCGTAGAGGAATTACCCCGGGACGAGCAGTTCTTC
CASSVEELPRDEQFF
>-|TRBD1|TRBJ1-1|TRBV5-1
TGCGCCAGCAGCTCTCATGGACAGGGGGACACTGAAGCTTTCTTT
CASSSHGQGDTEAFF
>-|-|TRBJ2-3|TRBV4-2
TGTGCCAGCAGCCAAGGGTCCCAGGGAAGATTGGGTACGCAGTATTTT
CASSQGSQGRLGTQYF
>-|TRBD2|TRBJ2-3|TRBV6-5
TGTGCCAGCAGGACTCCAGCGGGGGCCAGGGGAGATACGCAGTATTTT
CASRTPAGARGDTQYF
>few|-|TRBJ2-1|TRBV6-5
TGTGCCAGCAGTTATTCACGGGGGCCCTCCTACAATGAGCAGTTCTTC
CASSYSRGPSYNEQFF
>few|TRBD1|TRBJ1-6|TRBV12-3/TRBV12-4
TGTGCCAGCAGTTCCTTGGGGGGACAGCCGGGGAGTTCACCCCTCCACTTT
CASSSLGGQPGSSPLHF
>-|-|TRBJ2-5|TRBV7-3
TGTGCCAGCAGCTTCGGGTTTTCCCTGGGGGAGACCCAGTACTTC
CASSFGFSLGETQYF
>-|TRBD1|TRBJ2-7|TRBV20-1
TGCAGTAGCGACAGGGCTAGGAACGAGCAGTACTTC
CSSDRARNEQYF
>few|-|TRBJ2-1|TRBV20-1
TGCAGTGCTAGAGATGGATCCTACTCCTACAATGAGCAGTTCTTC
CSARDGSYSYNEQFF
>-|TRBD1|TRBJ2-4|TRBV7-9
TGTGCCAGCAGTCTGAGGTCCGGACAGGGAAACATTCAGTACTTC
CASSLRSGQGNIQYF
>few|TRBD2|TRBJ2-4|TRBV7-2
TGTGCCAGCAGCTCCACCGGGCGCCTAGCGGGGGGGCCAACCAAAAACATTCAGTACTTC
CASSSTGRLAGGPTKNIQYF
>-|TRBD1|TRBJ2-3|TRBV15
TGTGCCACCAGCAGAGATCCTATCGGGACAGGGTATTTT
CATSRDPIGTGYF